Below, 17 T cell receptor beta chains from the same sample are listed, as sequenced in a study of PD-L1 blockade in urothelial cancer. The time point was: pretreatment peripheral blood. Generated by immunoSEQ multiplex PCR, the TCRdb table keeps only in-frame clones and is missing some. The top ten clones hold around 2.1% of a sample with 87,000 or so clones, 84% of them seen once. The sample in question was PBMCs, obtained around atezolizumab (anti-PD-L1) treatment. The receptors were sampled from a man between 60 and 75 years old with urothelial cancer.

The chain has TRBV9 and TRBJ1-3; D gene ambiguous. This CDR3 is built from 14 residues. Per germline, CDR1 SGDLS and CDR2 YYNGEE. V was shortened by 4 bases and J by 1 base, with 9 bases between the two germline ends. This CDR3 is CASSPTGSGNTIYF. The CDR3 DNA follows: TGTGCCAGCAGCCCGACTGGGTCTGGAAACACCATATATTTT.

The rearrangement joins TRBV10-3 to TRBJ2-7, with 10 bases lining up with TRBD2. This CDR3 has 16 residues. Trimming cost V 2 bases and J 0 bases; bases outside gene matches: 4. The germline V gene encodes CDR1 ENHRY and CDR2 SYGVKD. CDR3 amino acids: CAISETSGAFSYEQYF. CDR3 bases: TGTGCCATCAGTGAGACTAGCGGGGCTTTCTCCTACGAGCAGTACTTC.

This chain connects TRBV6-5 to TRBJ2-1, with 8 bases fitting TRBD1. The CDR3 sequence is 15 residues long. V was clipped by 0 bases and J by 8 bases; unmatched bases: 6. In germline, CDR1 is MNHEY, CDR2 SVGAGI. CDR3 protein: CASSYSLDRVYEQFF. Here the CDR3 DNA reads TGTGCCAGCAGTTACTCCCTGGACAGGGTCTATGAGCAGTTCTTC.

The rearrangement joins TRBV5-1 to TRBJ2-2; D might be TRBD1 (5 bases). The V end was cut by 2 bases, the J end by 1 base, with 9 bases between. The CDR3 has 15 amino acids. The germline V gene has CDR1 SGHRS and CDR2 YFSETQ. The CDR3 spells CASSFGAGNTGELFF. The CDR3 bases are TGCGCCAGCAGCTTTGGGGCAGGGAACACCGGGGAGCTGTTTTTT. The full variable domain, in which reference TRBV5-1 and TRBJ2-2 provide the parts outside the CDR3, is KAGVTQTPRYLIKTRGQQVTLSCSPISGHRSVSWYQQTPGQGLQFLFEYFSETQRNKGNFPGRFSGRQFSNSRSEMNVSTLELGDSALYLCASSFGAGNTGELFFGEGSRLTVL.

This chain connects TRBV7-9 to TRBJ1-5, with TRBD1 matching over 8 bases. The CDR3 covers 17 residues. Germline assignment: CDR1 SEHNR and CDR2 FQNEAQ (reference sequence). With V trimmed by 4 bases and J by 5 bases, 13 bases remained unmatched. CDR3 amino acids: CASSSPPGTGKDQPQHF. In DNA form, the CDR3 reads TGTGCCAGCAGCTCCCCCCCCGGGACAGGAAAGGATCAGCCCCAGCATTTT.

This chain's CDR3 is CASSVGTGNQPQHF. CDR3 in DNA: TGTGCCAGCAGTGTGGGGACAGGGAATCAGCCCCAGCATTTT. The J gene is TRBJ1-5, the V gene TRBV2; 9 bases align to TRBD1. The junction had 2 bases not matched to a gene; V was cut back by 4 bases and J by 4 bases. CDR3 size: 14 residues. From germline, CDR1 is SNHLY and CDR2 FYNNEI.

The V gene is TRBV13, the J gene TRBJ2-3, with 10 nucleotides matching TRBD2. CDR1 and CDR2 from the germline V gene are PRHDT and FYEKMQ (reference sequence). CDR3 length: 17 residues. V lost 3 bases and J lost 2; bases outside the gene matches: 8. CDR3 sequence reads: CASSFLGSGGFTDTQYF. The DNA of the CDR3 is TGTGCCAGCAGCTTCCTCGGTAGCGGGGGGTTCACAGATACGCAGTATTTT.

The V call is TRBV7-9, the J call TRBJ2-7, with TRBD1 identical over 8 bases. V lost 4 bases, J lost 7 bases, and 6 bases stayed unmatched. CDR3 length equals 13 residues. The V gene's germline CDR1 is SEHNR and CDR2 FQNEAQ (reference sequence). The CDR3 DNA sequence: TGTGCCAGCAGCTGGACAGGGTCGGAAGAGCAGTACTTC. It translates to CASSWTGSEEQYF.

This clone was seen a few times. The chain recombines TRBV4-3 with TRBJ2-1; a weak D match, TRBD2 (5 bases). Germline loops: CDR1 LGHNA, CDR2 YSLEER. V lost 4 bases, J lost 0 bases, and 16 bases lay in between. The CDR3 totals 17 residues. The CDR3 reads CASSPGITRGSYNEQFF. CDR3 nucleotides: TGCGCCAGCAGCCCAGGAATAACTAGAGGCTCCTACAATGAGCAGTTCTTC.

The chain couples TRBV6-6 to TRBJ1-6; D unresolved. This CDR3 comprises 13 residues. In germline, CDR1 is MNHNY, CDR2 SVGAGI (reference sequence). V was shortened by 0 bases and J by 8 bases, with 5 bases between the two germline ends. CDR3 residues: CASSYSRDSPLHF. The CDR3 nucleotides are TGTGCCAGCAGTTACTCCCGGGATTCACCCCTCCACTTT.

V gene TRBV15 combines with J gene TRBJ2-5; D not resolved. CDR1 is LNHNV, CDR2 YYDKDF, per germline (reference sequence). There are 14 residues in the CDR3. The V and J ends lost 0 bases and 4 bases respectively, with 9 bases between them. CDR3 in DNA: TGTGCCACCAGCAGAGACCAGTCGGGAGAGACCCAGTACTTC. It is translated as CATSRDQSGETQYF.

The CDR3 nucleotides read TGTGCCTGGAGCCGGGGCGGGGGGGATACGCAGTATTTT. Residues: CAWSRGGGDTQYF. This chain uses TRBV30 with TRBJ2-3, with TRBD2 matching over 8 bases. Germline-derived CDR1 and CDR2 are GTSNPN and SVGIG (reference sequence). The CDR3 spans 13 residues. V gave up 3 bases and J gave up 6 bases; unmatched junction bases: 5.

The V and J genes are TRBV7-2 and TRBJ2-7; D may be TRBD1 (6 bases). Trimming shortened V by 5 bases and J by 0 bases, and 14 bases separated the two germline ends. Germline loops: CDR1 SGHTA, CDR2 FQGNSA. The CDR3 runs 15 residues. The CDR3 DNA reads TGTGCCAGCAGCATAATGCAGGGGCCCTCCTACGAGCAGTACTTC. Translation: CASSIMQGPSYEQYF.

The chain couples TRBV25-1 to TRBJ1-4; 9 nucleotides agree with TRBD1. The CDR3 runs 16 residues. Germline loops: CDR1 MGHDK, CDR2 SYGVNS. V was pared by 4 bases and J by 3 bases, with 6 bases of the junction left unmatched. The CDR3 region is CASSAYWTGANEKLFF. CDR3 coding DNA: TGTGCCAGCAGTGCCTACTGGACAGGGGCTAATGAAAAACTGTTTTTT.

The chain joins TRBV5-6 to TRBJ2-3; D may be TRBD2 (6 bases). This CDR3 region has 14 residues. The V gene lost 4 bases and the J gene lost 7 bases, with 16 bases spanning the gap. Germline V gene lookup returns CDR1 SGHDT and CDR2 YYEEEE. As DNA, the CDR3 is TGTGCCAGCAGCCAACGAAGACTAGTCAATACGCAGTATTTT. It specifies CASSQRRLVNTQYF. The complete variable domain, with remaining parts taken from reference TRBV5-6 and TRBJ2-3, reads DAGVTQSPTHLIKTRGQQVTLRCSPKSGHDTVSWYQQALGQGPQFIFQYYEEEERQRGNFPDRFSGHQFPNYSSELNVNALLLGDSALYLCASSQRRLVNTQYFGPGTRLTVL.

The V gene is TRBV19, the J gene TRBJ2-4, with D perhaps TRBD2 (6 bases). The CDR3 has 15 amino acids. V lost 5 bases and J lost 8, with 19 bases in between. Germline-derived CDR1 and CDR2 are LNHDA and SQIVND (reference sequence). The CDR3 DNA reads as TGTGCCAGTAGTGCCGTGGAAGCGGGTACGGACATTCAGTACTTC. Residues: CASSAVEAGTDIQYF.

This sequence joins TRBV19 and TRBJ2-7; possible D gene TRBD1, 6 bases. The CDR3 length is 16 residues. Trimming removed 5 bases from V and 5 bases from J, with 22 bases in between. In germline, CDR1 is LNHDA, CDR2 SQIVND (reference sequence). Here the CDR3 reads CASSSGTGWAVHEQYF. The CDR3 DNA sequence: TGTGCCAGTAGTTCAGGTACAGGGTGGGCCGTCCACGAGCAGTACTTC.